The rows below give T cell receptor beta chains drawn from one sample of a study of shared clonotypes between healthy human individuals. Sequenced by immunoSEQ multiplex PCR; TCRdb stores in-frame clones only, minus some. The repertoire holds millions of clones, with 80% to 95% as singletons. The sample comprised naive CD4+ T cells from PBMCs. These receptors all come from a man younger than 30 in good health. Some clones in this sample may be carry-over from other donors' samples. CDR3s include the opening cysteine and the closing phenylalanine or tryptophan. Fields, in order: CDR3 protein, CDR3 DNA, J gene, clone size, V gene, D gene. A D gene is named only where the DNA matches it firmly. The size of a clone is reported for some rows only, either as once, few or many, or as a class for expanded clones.

CDR3 protein: CASNPREREDIMNGEQYF
CDR3 DNA: TGTGCCAGCAACCCGCGAGAGCGGGAGGACATAATGAATGGCGAGCAGTACTTC
J gene: TRBJ2-7
clone size: -
V gene: TRBV21-1
D gene: -

CDR3 protein: CASSLYDRGSQPQHF
CDR3 DNA: TGTGCCAGCAGTTTATATGACCGGGGGAGTCAGCCCCAGCATTTT
J gene: TRBJ1-5
clone size: -
V gene: TRBV28
D gene: -

CDR3 protein: CASSLGTWGSVGSNQPQHF
CDR3 DNA: TGTGCCAGCAGCTTAGGGACCTGGGGGTCGGTGGGTAGCAATCAGCCCCAGCATTTT
J gene: TRBJ1-5
clone size: -
V gene: TRBV5-5
D gene: -

CDR3 protein: CATSELGATNEKLFF
CDR3 DNA: TGTGCCACCAGCGAACTTGGAGCAACTAATGAAAAACTGTTTTTT
J gene: TRBJ1-4
clone size: -
V gene: TRBV15
D gene: -

CDR3 protein: CASSVHGNTIYF
CDR3 DNA: TGTGCCAGCAGCGTACATGGAAACACCATATATTTT
J gene: TRBJ1-3
clone size: -
V gene: TRBV9
D gene: -

CDR3 protein: CASSLVRSSGNTIYF
CDR3 DNA: TGTGCCAGCAGTTTAGTGCGGTCTTCTGGAAACACCATATATTTT
J gene: TRBJ1-3
clone size: -
V gene: TRBV28
D gene: -

CDR3 protein: CASSLDYTDTQYF
CDR3 DNA: TGCGCCAGCAGCTTGGACTACACAGATACGCAGTATTTT
J gene: TRBJ2-3
clone size: few
V gene: TRBV5-1
D gene: -

CDR3 protein: CASSLAGRLAGGGASNEQFF
CDR3 DNA: TGCGCCAGCAGCTTGGCGGGGAGGTTAGCGGGAGGTGGGGCGAGCAATGAGCAGTTCTTC
J gene: TRBJ2-1
clone size: once
V gene: TRBV5-1
D gene: TRBD2

CDR3 protein: CASSLTGQGRADTQYF
CDR3 DNA: TGTGCCAGCAGTTTAACCGGACAGGGGAGAGCAGATACGCAGTATTTT
J gene: TRBJ2-3
clone size: -
V gene: TRBV28
D gene: TRBD1

CDR3 protein: CASRYGAQEGYTF
CDR3 DNA: TGCGCCAGCAGATATGGGGCCCAAGAGGGCTACACCTTC
J gene: TRBJ1-2
clone size: -
V gene: TRBV5-1
D gene: -

CDR3 protein: CASSGAGTVAFF
CDR3 DNA: TGTGCCAGTAGTGGAGCCGGGACAGTAGCTTTCTTT
J gene: TRBJ1-1
clone size: -
V gene: TRBV19
D gene: TRBD1

CDR3 protein: CASSLDVARQPQHF
CDR3 DNA: TGTGCCAGCAGCTTAGATGTGGCTCGTCAGCCCCAGCATTTT
J gene: TRBJ1-5
clone size: -
V gene: TRBV11-2
D gene: -

CDR3 protein: CASSLDRGGSYEQYF
CDR3 DNA: TGTGCCAGCAGCTTGGACAGGGGAGGATCCTACGAGCAGTACTTC
J gene: TRBJ2-7
clone size: -
V gene: TRBV11-2
D gene: TRBD1

CDR3 protein: CASSPLAGGGVEQYF
CDR3 DNA: TGTGCCAGCAGCCCACTAGCGGGAGGGGGCGTCGAGCAGTACTTC
J gene: TRBJ2-7
clone size: -
V gene: TRBV5-4
D gene: TRBD2

CDR3 protein: CASRPGLAANSYNEQFF
CDR3 DNA: TGCGCCAGCAGACCAGGACTAGCGGCTAACTCCTACAATGAGCAGTTCTTC
J gene: TRBJ2-1
clone size: -
V gene: TRBV5-1
D gene: TRBD2

CDR3 protein: CASSLPGTISEQYF
CDR3 DNA: TGTGCCAGCAGCTTGCCAGGGACTATCAGCGAGCAGTACTTC
J gene: TRBJ2-7
clone size: -
V gene: TRBV5-5
D gene: TRBD2

CDR3 protein: CASSLGPGSYEQYF
CDR3 DNA: TGCGCCAGCAGCCTTGGGCCTGGCTCCTACGAGCAGTACTTC
J gene: TRBJ2-7
clone size: -
V gene: TRBV5-1
D gene: -

CDR3 protein: CASSVGQGPSYEQYF
CDR3 DNA: TGCGCCAGCAGTGTTGGGCAGGGACCCTCCTACGAGCAGTACTTC
J gene: TRBJ2-7
clone size: -
V gene: TRBV10-2
D gene: -

CDR3 protein: CASSVDLGQGSGHTF
CDR3 DNA: TGTGCCAGCAGCGTAGATCTAGGACAGGGCTCCGGTCACACCTTC
J gene: TRBJ1-2
clone size: -
V gene: TRBV9
D gene: TRBD1

CDR3 protein: CASSVAPRNQPQHF
CDR3 DNA: TGTGCCAGCAGCGTAGCTCCCCGCAATCAGCCCCAGCATTTT
J gene: TRBJ1-5
clone size: -
V gene: TRBV6-1
D gene: -

CDR3 protein: CASSLGRETQYF
CDR3 DNA: TGTGCCAGCAGCTTGGGAAGGGAGACCCAGTACTTC
J gene: TRBJ2-5
clone size: -
V gene: TRBV5-5
D gene: -

CDR3 protein: CASRPSTGFREKLFF
CDR3 DNA: TGTGCCAGCAGACCTTCCACGGGATTCAGAGAAAAACTGTTTTTT
J gene: TRBJ1-4
clone size: once
V gene: TRBV28
D gene: -

CDR3 protein: CSVAPKTDTQYF
CDR3 DNA: TGCAGCGTTGCCCCGAAGACAGATACGCAGTATTTT
J gene: TRBJ2-3
clone size: -
V gene: TRBV29-1
D gene: -

CDR3 protein: CASSQKQGAYQGGDEKLFF
CDR3 DNA: TGTGCCAGCAGCCAAAAACAGGGGGCTTATCAGGGAGGAGATGAAAAACTGTTTTTT
J gene: TRBJ1-4
clone size: -
V gene: TRBV16
D gene: TRBD1

CDR3 protein: CASSLADLSYEQYF
CDR3 DNA: TGTGCCAGCAGTTTAGCTGACCTCTCCTACGAGCAGTACTTC
J gene: TRBJ2-7
clone size: once
V gene: TRBV28
D gene: -

CDR3 protein: CASSLDLPQHF
CDR3 DNA: TGCGCCAGCAGCCTAGACCTGCCCCAGCATTTT
J gene: TRBJ1-5
clone size: -
V gene: TRBV5-1
D gene: -

CDR3 protein: CASSPPGQQMWETQYF
CDR3 DNA: TGTGCCAGCAGTCCCCCGGGACAACAGATGTGGGAGACCCAGTACTTC
J gene: TRBJ2-5
clone size: -
V gene: TRBV28
D gene: -

CDR3 protein: CAWSVTRGMDRHQPQHF
CDR3 DNA: TGTGCCTGGAGTGTAACCCGGGGGATGGATCGCCATCAGCCCCAGCATTTT
J gene: TRBJ1-5
clone size: -
V gene: TRBV30
D gene: -

CDR3 protein: CASSIADLNQPQHF
CDR3 DNA: TGTGCCAGTAGTATAGCTGACCTCAATCAGCCCCAGCATTTT
J gene: TRBJ1-5
clone size: -
V gene: TRBV19
D gene: -

CDR3 protein: CASSVAGTGALDTQYF
CDR3 DNA: TGTGCCAGCAGCGTAGCTGGGACAGGGGCTCTGGATACGCAGTATTTT
J gene: TRBJ2-3
clone size: -
V gene: TRBV9
D gene: TRBD1

CDR3 protein: CASSIARRMRVGEKLFF
CDR3 DNA: TGTGCCAGTAGTATCGCCCGCCGAATGAGAGTCGGGGAAAAACTGTTTTTT
J gene: TRBJ1-4
clone size: -
V gene: TRBV19
D gene: -

CDR3 protein: CASSRPEVGRTNEKLFF
CDR3 DNA: TGTGCCAGCAGCCGACCCGAGGTGGGTCGAACTAATGAAAAACTGTTTTTT
J gene: TRBJ1-4
clone size: -
V gene: TRBV7-8
D gene: -

CDR3 protein: CASSTISGSARLYEQYF
CDR3 DNA: TGTGCCAGCAGTACGATTAGCGGGAGCGCCAGACTCTACGAGCAGTACTTC
J gene: TRBJ2-7
clone size: -
V gene: TRBV27
D gene: TRBD2